The T cell receptor beta chain under discussion was sequenced for a study of cytomegalovirus exposure and HLA in healthy donors. Use of 60 Vbeta and 13 Jbeta primers characterized the PCR. The data were produced by immunoSEQ multiplex PCR, yet TCRdb's version contains in-frame clones alone and is incomplete. The sample consists of about 140,000 clones, approximately 80% of them appearing once. Nominally healthy donors provided the samples, though records likely missed some immune exposures. A note on this clone: Its antigen is unidentified.

Findings and limits, study-wide: According to an earlier analysis, most TCR beta V segments yielded productive rearrangements about 87% or about 30% of the time.

This clonotype originated in a woman in her 40s in good health and CMV-seronegative. The sample comprised PBMCs.

The CDR3, as DNA: TGTGCCAGCAGCCCATTGGTTACTAGCACAGATACGCAGTATTTT. This codes for CASSPLVTSTDTQYF. The chain is built from TRBV6-1 and TRBJ2-3; D is unclear. The V gene's germline CDR1 is MNHNS and CDR2 SASEGT. The ends were cut back, 6 bases at V and 0 bases at J, with 13 bases in the middle. This CDR3 spans 15 amino acids.